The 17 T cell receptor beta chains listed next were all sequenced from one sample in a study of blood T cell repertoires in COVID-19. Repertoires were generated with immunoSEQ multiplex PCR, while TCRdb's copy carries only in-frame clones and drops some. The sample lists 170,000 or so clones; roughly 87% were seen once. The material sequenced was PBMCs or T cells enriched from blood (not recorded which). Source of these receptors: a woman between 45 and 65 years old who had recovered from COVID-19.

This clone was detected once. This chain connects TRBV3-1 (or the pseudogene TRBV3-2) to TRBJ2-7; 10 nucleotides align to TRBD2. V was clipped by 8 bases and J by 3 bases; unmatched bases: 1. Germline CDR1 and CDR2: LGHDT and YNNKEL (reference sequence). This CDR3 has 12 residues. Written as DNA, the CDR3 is TGTGCCAGCGCTAGCGGGGGCTACGAGCAGTACTTC. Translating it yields CASASGGYEQYF.

For the CDR3, the DNA is TGTGCCAGCAGTTATCTGGGAGGGGAGTACGGAGATACGCAGTATTTT. Translation gives CASSYLGGEYGDTQYF. The V and J genes are TRBV6-2 or TRBV6-3 and TRBJ2-3, with 7 bases aligning to TRBD2. The CDR3 is 16 amino acids. CDR1 is MNHEY and CDR2 is SVGEGT in the germline V gene. V shed 3 bases, J shed 5 bases, and the junction held 11 bases outside the gene matches.

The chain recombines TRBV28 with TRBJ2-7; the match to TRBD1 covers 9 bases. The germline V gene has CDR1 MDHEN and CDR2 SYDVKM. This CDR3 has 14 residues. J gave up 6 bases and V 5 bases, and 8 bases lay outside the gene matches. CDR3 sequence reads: CASSLRQGGREQYF. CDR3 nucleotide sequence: TGTGCCAGCAGTCTCAGACAGGGGGGCCGCGAGCAGTACTTC.

CDR3 in amino acids: CASRLIQQGLGETQYF. CDR3 in DNA: TGTGCCAGCAGATTAATCCAACAGGGGCTGGGGGAGACCCAGTACTTC. The chain joins TRBV7-9 to TRBJ2-5; 7 bases align to TRBD1. This CDR3 region has 16 residues. The germline V gene has CDR1 SEHNR and CDR2 FQNEAQ (reference sequence). Trimming at V came to 6 bases and at J to 5 bases, leaving 15 bases not matched to a gene.

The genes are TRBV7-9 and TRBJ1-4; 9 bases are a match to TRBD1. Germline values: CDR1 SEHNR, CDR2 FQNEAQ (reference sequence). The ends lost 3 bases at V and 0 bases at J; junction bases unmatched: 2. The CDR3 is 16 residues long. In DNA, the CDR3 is TGTGCCAGCAGCTTGGGACAGGGTGCAACTAATGAAAAACTGTTTTTT. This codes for CASSLGQGATNEKLFF.

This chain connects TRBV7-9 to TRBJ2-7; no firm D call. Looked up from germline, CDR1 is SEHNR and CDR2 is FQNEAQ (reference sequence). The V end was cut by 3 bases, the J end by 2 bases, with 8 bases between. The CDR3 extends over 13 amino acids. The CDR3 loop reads CASSFASTYEQYF. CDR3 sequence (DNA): TGTGCCAGCAGCTTCGCTTCTACCTACGAGCAGTACTTC. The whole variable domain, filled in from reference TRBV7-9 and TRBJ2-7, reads DTGVSQNPRHKITKRGQNVTFRCDPISEHNRLYWYRQTLGQGPEFLTYFQNEAQLEKSRLLSDRFSAERPKGSFSTLEIQRTEQGDSAMYLCASSFASTYEQYFGPGTRLTVT.

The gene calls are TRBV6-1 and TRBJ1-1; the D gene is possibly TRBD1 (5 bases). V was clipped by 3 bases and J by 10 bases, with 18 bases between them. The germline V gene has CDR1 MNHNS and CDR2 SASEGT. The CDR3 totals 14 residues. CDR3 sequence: CASSDLDLRRGAFF. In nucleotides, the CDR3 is TGTGCCAGCAGTGATTTGGACCTGCGGAGGGGAGCTTTCTTT.

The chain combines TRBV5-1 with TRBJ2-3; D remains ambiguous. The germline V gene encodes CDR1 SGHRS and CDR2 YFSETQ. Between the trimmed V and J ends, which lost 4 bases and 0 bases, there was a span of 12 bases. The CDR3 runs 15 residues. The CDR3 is CASSPWSSSTDTQYF. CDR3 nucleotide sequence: TGCGCCAGCAGCCCGTGGAGCTCTAGCACAGATACGCAGTATTTT.

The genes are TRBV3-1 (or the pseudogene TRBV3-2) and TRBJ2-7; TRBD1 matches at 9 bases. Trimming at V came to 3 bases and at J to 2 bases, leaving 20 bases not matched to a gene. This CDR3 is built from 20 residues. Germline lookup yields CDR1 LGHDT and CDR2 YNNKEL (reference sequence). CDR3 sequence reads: CASSQPGTGRGARQPYEQYF. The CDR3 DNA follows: TGTGCCAGCAGCCAGCCCGGGACAGGGAGGGGAGCGAGGCAACCCTACGAGCAGTACTTC.

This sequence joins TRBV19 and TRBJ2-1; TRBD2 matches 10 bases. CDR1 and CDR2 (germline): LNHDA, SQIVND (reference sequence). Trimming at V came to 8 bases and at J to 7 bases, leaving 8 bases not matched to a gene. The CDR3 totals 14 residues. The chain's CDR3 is CASDLAGGRNEQFF. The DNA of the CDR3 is TGTGCCAGTGACTTAGCGGGAGGACGAAATGAGCAGTTCTTC.

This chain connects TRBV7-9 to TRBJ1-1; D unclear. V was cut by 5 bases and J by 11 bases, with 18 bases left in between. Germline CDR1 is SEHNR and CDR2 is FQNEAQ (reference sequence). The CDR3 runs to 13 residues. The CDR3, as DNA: TGTGCCAGCAGCCCAGACATGGAAACTGGGGCTTTCTTT. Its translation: CASSPDMETGAFF.

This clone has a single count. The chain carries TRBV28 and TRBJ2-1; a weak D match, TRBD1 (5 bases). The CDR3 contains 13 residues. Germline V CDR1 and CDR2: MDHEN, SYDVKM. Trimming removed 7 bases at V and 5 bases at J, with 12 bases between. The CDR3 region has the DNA TGTGCCAGCACCCTACAGGATAACAATGAGCAGTTCTTC. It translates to CASTLQDNNEQFF.

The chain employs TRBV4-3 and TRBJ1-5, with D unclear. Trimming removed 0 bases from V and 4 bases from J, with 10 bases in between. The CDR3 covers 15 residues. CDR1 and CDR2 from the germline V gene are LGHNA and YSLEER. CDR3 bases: TGCGCCAGCAGCCAAGAAAGCGGGAGTAATCAGCCCCAGCATTTT. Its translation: CASSQESGSNQPQHF.

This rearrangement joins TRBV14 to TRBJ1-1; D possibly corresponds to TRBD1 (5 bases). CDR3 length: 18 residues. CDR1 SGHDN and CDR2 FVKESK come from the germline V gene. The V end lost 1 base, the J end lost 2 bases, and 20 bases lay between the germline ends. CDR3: CASSQVARALRGNTEAFF. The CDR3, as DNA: TGTGCCAGCAGCCAAGTTGCCCGCGCTCTAAGGGGTAACACTGAAGCTTTCTTT. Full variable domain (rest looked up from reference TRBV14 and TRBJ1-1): EAGVTQFPSHSVIEKGQTVTLRCDPISGHDNLYWYRRVMGKEIKFLLHFVKESKQDESGMPNNRFLAERTGGTYSTLKVQPAELEDSGVYFCASSQVARALRGNTEAFFGQGTRLTVV.

As DNA, the CDR3 is TGTGCCACCAGTGATTGGCAACCAGATACGCAGTATTTT. Encoded protein: CATSDWQPDTQYF. The rearrangement links TRBV24-1 to TRBJ2-3, with D unresolved. The CDR3 is 13 amino acids. Trimming took off 2 bases at V and 4 bases at J, with 6 bases between the two ends. The germline CDR1 and CDR2 sequences are KGHDR and SFDVKD.

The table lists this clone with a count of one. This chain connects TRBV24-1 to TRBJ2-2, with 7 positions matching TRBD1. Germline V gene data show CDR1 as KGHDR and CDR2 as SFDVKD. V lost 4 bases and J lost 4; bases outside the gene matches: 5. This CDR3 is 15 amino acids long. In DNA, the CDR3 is TGTGCCACCAGTGACCCGACAGGGACCACCGGGGAGCTGTTTTTT. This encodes CATSDPTGTTGELFF.

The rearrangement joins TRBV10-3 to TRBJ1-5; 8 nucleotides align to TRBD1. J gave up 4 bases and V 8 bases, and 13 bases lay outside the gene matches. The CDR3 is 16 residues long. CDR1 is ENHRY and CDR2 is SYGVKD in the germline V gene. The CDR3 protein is CAILDPGTGRNQPQHF. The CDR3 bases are TGTGCCATCCTAGACCCCGGGACAGGTCGGAATCAGCCCCAGCATTTT.